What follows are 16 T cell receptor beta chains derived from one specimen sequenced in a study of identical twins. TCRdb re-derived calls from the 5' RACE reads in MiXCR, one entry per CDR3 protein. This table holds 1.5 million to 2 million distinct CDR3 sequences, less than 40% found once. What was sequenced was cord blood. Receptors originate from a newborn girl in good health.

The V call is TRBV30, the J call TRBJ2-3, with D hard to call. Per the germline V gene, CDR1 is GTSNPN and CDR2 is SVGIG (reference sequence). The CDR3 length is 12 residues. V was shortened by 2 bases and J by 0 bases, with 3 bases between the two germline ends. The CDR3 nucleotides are TGTGCCTGGAGTACTAGCACAGATACGCAGTATTTT. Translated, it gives CAWSTSTDTQYF. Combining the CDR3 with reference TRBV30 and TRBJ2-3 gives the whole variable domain SQTIHQWPATLVQPVGSPLSLECTVEGTSNPNLYWYRQAAGRGLQLLFYSVGIGQISSEVPQNLSASRPQDRQFILSSKKLLLSDSGFYLCAWSTSTDTQYFGPGTRLTVL.

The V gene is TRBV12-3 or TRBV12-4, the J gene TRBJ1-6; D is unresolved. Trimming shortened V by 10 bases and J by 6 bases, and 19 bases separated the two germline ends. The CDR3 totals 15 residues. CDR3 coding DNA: TGTGCCACCAGCTTTGGGGTAACGGGTAATTCACCCCTCCACTTT. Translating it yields CATSFGVTGNSPLHF.

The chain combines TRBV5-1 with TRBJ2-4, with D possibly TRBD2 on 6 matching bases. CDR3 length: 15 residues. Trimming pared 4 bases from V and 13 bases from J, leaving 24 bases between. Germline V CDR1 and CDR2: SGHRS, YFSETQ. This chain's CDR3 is CASSLTSGRLVEQYF. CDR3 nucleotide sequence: TGCGCCAGCAGCCTGACTAGTGGGAGATTGGTTGAGCAGTACTTC.

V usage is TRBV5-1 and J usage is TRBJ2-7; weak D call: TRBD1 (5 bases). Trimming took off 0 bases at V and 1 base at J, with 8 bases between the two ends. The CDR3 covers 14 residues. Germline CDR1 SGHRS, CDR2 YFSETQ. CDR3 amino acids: CASSLERQSYEQYF. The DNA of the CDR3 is TGCGCCAGCAGCTTGGAGCGACAGTCCTACGAGCAGTACTTC. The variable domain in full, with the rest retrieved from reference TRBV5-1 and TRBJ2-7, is KAGVTQTPRYLIKTRGQQVTLSCSPISGHRSVSWYQQTPGQGLQFLFEYFSETQRNKGNFPGRFSGRQFSNSRSEMNVSTLELGDSALYLCASSLERQSYEQYFGPGTRLTVT.

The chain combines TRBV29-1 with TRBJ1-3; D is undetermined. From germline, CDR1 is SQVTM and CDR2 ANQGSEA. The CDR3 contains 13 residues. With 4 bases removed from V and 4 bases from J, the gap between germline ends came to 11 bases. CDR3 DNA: TGCAGCGTTGTTTCGCCCGGAGGAAACACCATATATTTT. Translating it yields CSVVSPGGNTIYF.

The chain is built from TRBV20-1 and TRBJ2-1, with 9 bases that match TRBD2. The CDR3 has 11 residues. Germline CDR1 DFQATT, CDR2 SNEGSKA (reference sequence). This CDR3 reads CSAGGRNEQFF. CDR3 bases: TGCAGCGCGGGGGGGCGGAATGAGCAGTTCTTC.

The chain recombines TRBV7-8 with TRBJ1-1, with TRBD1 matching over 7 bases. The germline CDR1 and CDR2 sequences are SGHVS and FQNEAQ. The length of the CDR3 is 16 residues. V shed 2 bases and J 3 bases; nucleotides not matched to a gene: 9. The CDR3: CASSLIRGRVDTEAFF. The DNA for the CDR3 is TGTGCCAGCAGCTTAATAAGGGGGCGCGTCGACACTGAAGCTTTCTTT. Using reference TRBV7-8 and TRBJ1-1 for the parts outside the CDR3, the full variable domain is GAGVSQSPRYKVAKRGQDVALRCDPISGHVSLFWYQQALGQGPEFLTYFQNEAQLDKSGLPSDRFFAERPEGSVSTLKIQRTQQEDSAVYLCASSLIRGRVDTEAFFGQGTRLTVV.

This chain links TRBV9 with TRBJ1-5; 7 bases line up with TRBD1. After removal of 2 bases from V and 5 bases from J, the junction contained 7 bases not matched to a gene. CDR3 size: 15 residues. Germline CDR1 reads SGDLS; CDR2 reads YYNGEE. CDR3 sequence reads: CASSVGRGEHQPQHF. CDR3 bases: TGTGCCAGCAGCGTGGGCAGGGGGGAGCATCAGCCCCAGCATTTT.

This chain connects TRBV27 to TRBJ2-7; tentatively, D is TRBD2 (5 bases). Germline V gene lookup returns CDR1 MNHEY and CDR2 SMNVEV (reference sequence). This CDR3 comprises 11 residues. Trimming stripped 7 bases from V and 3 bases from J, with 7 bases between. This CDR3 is CASKDFYEQYF. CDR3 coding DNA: TGTGCCAGCAAGGACTTCTACGAGCAGTACTTC.

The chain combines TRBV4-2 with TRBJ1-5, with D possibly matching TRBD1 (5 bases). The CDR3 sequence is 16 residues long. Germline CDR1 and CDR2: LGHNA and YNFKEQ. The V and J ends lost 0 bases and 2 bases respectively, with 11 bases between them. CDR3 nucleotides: TGTGCCAGCAGCCAAGATGAGCAGGGTCGCAATCAGCCCCAGCATTTT. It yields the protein CASSQDEQGRNQPQHF.

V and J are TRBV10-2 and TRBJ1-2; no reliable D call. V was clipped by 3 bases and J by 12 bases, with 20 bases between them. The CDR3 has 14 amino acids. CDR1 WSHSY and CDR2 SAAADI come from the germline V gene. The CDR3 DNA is TGCGCCAGCAGTGAAGGGAGACGGAACAACTTAAACACCTTC. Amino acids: CASSEGRRNNLNTF.

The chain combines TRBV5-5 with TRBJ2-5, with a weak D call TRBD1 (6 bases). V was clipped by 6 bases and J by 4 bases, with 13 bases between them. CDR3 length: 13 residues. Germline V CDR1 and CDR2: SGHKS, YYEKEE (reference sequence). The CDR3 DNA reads TGTGCCAGCACCCTACTAGGGGGAGAGACCCAGTACTTC. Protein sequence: CASTLLGGETQYF. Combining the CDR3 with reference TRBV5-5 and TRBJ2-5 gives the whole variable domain DAGVTQSPTHLIKTRGQQVTLRCSPISGHKSVSWYQQVLGQGPQFIFQYYEKEERGRGNFPDRFSARQFPNYSSELNVNALLLGDSALYLCASTLLGGETQYFGPGTRLLVL.

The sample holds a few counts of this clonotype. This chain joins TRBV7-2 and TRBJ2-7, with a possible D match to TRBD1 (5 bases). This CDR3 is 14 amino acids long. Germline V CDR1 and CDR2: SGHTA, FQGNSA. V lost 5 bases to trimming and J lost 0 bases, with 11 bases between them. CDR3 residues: CASSPDSLSYEQYF. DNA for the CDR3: TGTGCCAGCAGCCCCGACAGTCTCTCCTACGAGCAGTACTTC.

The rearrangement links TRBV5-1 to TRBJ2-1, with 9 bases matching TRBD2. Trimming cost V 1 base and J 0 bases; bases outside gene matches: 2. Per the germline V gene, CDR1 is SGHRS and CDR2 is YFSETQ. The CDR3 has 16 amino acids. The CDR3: CASSLPSGVSYNEQFF. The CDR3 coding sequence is TGCGCCAGCAGCTTGCCTAGCGGGGTCTCCTACAATGAGCAGTTCTTC.

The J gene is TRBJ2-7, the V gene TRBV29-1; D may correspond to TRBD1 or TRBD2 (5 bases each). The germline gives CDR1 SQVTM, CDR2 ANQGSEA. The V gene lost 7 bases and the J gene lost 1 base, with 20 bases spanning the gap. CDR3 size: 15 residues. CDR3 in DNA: TGCAGCGCTCGTGGGGGACCAACAGGTTCCTACGAGCAGTACTTC. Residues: CSARGGPTGSYEQYF.

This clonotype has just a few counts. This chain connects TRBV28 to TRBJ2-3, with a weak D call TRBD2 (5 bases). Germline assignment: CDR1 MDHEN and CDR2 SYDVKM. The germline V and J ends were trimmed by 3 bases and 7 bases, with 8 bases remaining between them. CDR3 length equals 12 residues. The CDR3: CASSFRGHTQYF. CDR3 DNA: TGTGCCAGCAGTTTTCGAGGGCATACGCAGTATTTT.